Included here is one TCR beta chain sequence, with context. Its antigen is currently not known. One base away there is no much larger clone; base qualities are not given. Lesional scalp punch biopsies and peripheral blood were obtained from alopecia areata patients. PBMCs were isolated by density centrifugation and stained for CD3, CD4 and CD8, and CD4+ and CD8+ T cells were sorted on a FACSAria. This sample is drawn from a study of CD8+ T cells in alopecia areata (dated by TCRdb to the late 2010s). As for the study more broadly: The treated patients took part in an open-label pilot trial in which moderate-to-severe alopecia areata was treated with oral tofacitinib at 5 to 10 mg twice daily. RNA came from the PAXgene miRNA kit for fixed scalp, the miRNeasy kit for PBMCs, and the RNeasy kit for mouse skin. Human TCRbeta sequencing covered scalp tissue and sorted CD4+ and CD8+ peripheral blood T cells from patchy and totalis/universalis alopecia areata patients and healthy controls. Patients on tofacitinib were biopsied at baseline and after 4 and 24 weeks of treatment, and several of the patients also had a later scalp biopsy. Scalp clonality was compared among normal scalp (n=4), patchy alopecia areata scalp (n=8), and alopecia totalis/universalis scalp (n=8). TCRbeta CDR3 regions were amplified by immunoSEQ multiplex PCR with 35 Vbeta forward and 13 Jbeta reverse primers. Tofacitinib was administered for 6 to 18 months, and 6 months of follow-up off drug were then conducted to assess delayed response and recurrence. The study used high-throughput TCRbeta sequencing to examine T cell clonal expansion in alopecia areata, in both the C3H/HeJ mouse model and human patients. Study-wide conclusions, independent of this receptor: Compared with normal scalp, lesional scalp had higher clonality and more expanded CD8+ clones, particularly in alopecia totalis/universalis, a pattern that suggests antigenic drive. Compared with mice, TCR sequences shared between patients were less clear, possibly partly because of HLA diversity across the patient population. Resident alphabeta T cells in normal human skin are also sequenced, complicating scalp TCR repertoire analysis, unlike mouse skin dominated by gammadelta T cells.

The CDR3 numbers 12 residues from cysteine through phenylalanine. The only DNA kept is the CDR3, 36 bases in frame from the first base. Trimming at the junction amounts to 5 bases on V and 7 bases on J, and the germline ends lie 13 bases apart. From the germline V gene, CDR1 is SGHDT and CDR2 is YYEEEE. Library preparation was by the immunoSEQ multiplex PCR assay. For TCR sequencing, RNA was extracted from every sample and reverse transcribed into cDNA to serve as template. First-strand cDNA was synthesized using SuperScript III with a 2:1 mix of oligo-dT and random hexamers. A synthetic immune receptor repertoire was used to gauge amplification bias, and whatever bias remained was removed computationally. As for the authors' bioinformatics: Raw reads were preprocessed to remove errors, and CDR3 was defined by IMGT conventions from the conserved cysteine to phenylalanine. Clonality was computed as 1 minus the Shannon entropy, with the entropy normalized by log2 of the number of productive unique TCRs. Whether each scalp clone was CD4 or CD8 was inferred by checking scalp TCRbeta sequences against the CD4 and CD8 repertoires from sorted blood. TCRdb re-hosts the immuneACCESS table, in-frame sequences only. Its copies lack some clones; in the studies checked, an unresolved V gene accounts for under half of them, and the cause for the rest is not known. Clone size and the V and J calls come from that table; the DNA yielded D and trimming. This sample gives some 110,000 clones in total; more than 30% of them show up just once. 3.1% of the sample comes from the top ten.

The receptor comes from a human donor with alopecia areata. The rearranged chain carries TRBV5-6 and TRBJ2-7; 6 matching bases give a weak D call of TRBD2. The sample comprised CD4+ T cells sorted from blood. The nucleotides read TGTGCCAGCAGGAGAGGGGCGGGAGAGCAGTACTTC. This gives the protein CASRRGAGEQYF. When the CDR3 is completed using the reference TRBV5-6 and TRBJ2-7 genes on either side, the full variable domain is DAGVTQSPTHLIKTRGQQVTLRCSPKSGHDTVSWYQQALGQGPQFIFQYYEEEERQRGNFPDRFSGHQFPNYSSELNVNALLLGDSALYLCASRRGAGEQYFGPGTRLTVT.